The 24 T cell receptor beta chains reported below all come from one sample, sequenced in a study of T cells after yellow fever vaccination. TCRdb reprocessed the 5' RACE reads via MiXCR and lists one record per CDR3 protein. The repertoire holds just under 600,000 distinct CDR3 sequences, with about 13% as singletons. The sample here was PBMCs, taken on the day of the yellow fever booster vaccination. These receptors came from a man aged 30 to 39 who received the YFV17D yellow fever vaccine.

This sequence joins TRBV6-1 and TRBJ1-1, with D perhaps TRBD1 (5 bases). The germline V gene encodes CDR1 MNHNS and CDR2 SASEGT. The CDR3 loop spans 12 amino acids. V was clipped by 5 bases and J by 8 bases, with 12 bases between them. The CDR3 sequence: CASSTLDSEAFF. In DNA form, the CDR3 reads TGTGCCAGCAGTACGTTAGACAGCGAAGCTTTCTTT.

In the case of this clonotype: Given a much more abundant clone one base away, this may be a read error. The chain is built from TRBV7-3 and TRBJ2-7; the match to TRBD1 covers 11 bases. Germline CDR1 reads SGHTA; CDR2 reads FQGTGA. The CDR3 is 15 residues long. The CDR3 loop reads CASGLTGTGGYEQYF. The CDR3 DNA follows: TGTGCCAGCGGCTTAACAGGGACAGGGGGTTACGAGCAGTACTTC.

As for this clonotype: Since a much larger clone is just one base distant, this may be a read error. The rearrangement joins TRBV7-2 to TRBJ2-7, with 10 bases fitting TRBD2. Losses at the gene ends were 8 bases for V and 7 bases for J; bases not matched to a gene: 14. This CDR3 is built from 15 residues. Per the germline V gene, CDR1 is SGHTA and CDR2 is FQGNSA. The CDR3: CASGPQLAGAGEQYF. The CDR3 DNA follows: TGTGCCAGCGGTCCCCAGCTAGCGGGAGCGGGGGAGCAGTACTTC.

This clonotype was seen only a few times. The chain employs TRBV29-1 and TRBJ2-3, with a weak D call TRBD2 (6 bases). This CDR3 spans 12 amino acids. The V end was cut by 8 bases, the J end by 2 bases, with 11 bases between. Germline V gene sequence: CDR1 SQVTM, CDR2 ANQGSEA. The CDR3 sequence is CSTGGDTDTQYF. The CDR3 DNA reads TGCAGCACAGGCGGGGACACAGATACGCAGTATTTT.

This clonotype was picked up a small number of times. The genes are TRBV6-1 and TRBJ2-7; 8 bases agree with TRBD2. This CDR3 contains 16 residues. Losses at the gene ends were 2 bases for V and 3 bases for J; bases not matched to a gene: 9. Germline V gene sequence: CDR1 MNHNS, CDR2 SASEGT. The CDR3 sequence is CASSEPGLGLVYEQYF. DNA for the CDR3: TGTGCCAGCAGTGAACCGGGACTAGGGCTCGTCTACGAGCAGTACTTC.

This clonotype has only a few counts. The gene calls are TRBV10-3 and TRBJ2-1; the D call may be TRBD1 or TRBD2 (5 bases each). Trimming removed 2 bases at V and 6 bases at J, with 14 bases between. Looked up from germline, CDR1 is ENHRY and CDR2 is SYGVKD. This CDR3 has 15 amino acids. CDR3 bases: TGTGCCATCAGTGAGGGGTCAGGGAGTATCAATGAGCAGTTCTTC. Its protein is CAISEGSGSINEQFF.

The chain links TRBV10-2 to TRBJ2-3; no clear D gene. The CDR3 has 13 amino acids. Germline assignment: CDR1 WSHSY and CDR2 SAAADI. V shed 7 bases and J shed 1 base, with 9 bases lying between them. Written as DNA, the CDR3 is TGCGCCAGCAACAATAGGGGCACAGATACGCAGTATTTT. It specifies CASNNRGTDTQYF.

In this sample, this clonotype turned up many times. CDR3 in amino acids: CASSHGSTDTQYF. The CDR3 DNA reads as TGTGCCAGCAGCCACGGGAGCACAGATACGCAGTATTTT. The chain links TRBV7-2 to TRBJ2-3; no clear D. This CDR3 has 13 residues. Trimming pared 5 bases from V and 0 bases from J, leaving 6 bases between. CDR1 is SGHTA, CDR2 FQGNSA, per germline. Based on the CDR3 plus reference TRBV7-2 and TRBJ2-3, the full variable domain is GAGVSQSPSNKVTEKGKDVELRCDPISGHTALYWYRQSLGQGLEFLIYFQGNSAPDKSGLPSDRFSAERTGGSVSTLTIQRTQQEDSAVYLCASSHGSTDTQYFGPGTRLTVL.

In its sample, this clonotype was seen a few times. The chain has TRBV7-2 and TRBJ2-5, with D possibly called TRBD1 or TRBD2 (6 bases each). Germline V gives CDR1 SGHTA, CDR2 FQGNSA. The CDR3 extends over 15 amino acids. V was shortened by 3 bases and J by 4 bases, with 15 bases between the two germline ends. Written as DNA, the CDR3 is TGTGCCAGCAGCTTTCAGAGGGGGGAGAGAGAGACCCAGTACTTC. It translates to CASSFQRGERETQYF.

The chain carries TRBV12-3 or TRBV12-4 and TRBJ2-1; 8 positions agree with TRBD1. The V gene end was trimmed by 5 bases and the J gene end by 8 bases; junction bases not matched to a gene: 8. The CDR3 length is 14 residues. CDR3 sequence: CASSDGQGRDEQFF. The CDR3 nucleotides read TGTGCCAGCAGTGACGGACAGGGTAGGGATGAGCAGTTCTTC.

In its sample, this clonotype was seen a few times. The V gene is TRBV19, the J gene TRBJ2-1; perhaps TRBD1 as D (7 bases). CDR3 size: 16 residues. CDR1 is LNHDA and CDR2 is SQIVND in the germline V gene (reference sequence). V lost 7 bases, J lost 4 bases, and 20 bases lay in between. CDR3 residues: CASTPGGRVVYNEQFF. CDR3 sequence (DNA): TGTGCCAGTACCCCAGGGGGGCGGGTGGTGTACAATGAGCAGTTCTTC.

The J gene is TRBJ1-5, the V gene TRBV28, with 8 bases aligning to TRBD1. Looked up from germline, CDR1 is MDHEN and CDR2 is SYDVKM. The CDR3 is made up of 16 amino acids. V trimming: 6 bases; J trimming: 7 bases; junction bases outside the gene matches: 14. The CDR3 DNA reads TGTGCCAGCAGGCCAAACCTACAGGGGGATCCACAGCCCCAGCATTTT. Its protein is CASRPNLQGDPQPQHF.

This clonotype was observed a handful of times. The rearrangement links TRBV20-1 to TRBJ2-5; TRBD2 agrees at 7 bases. V lost 4 bases and J lost 1; bases outside the gene matches: 9. Germline CDR1 DFQATT, CDR2 SNEGSKA (reference sequence). CDR3 size: 15 residues. CDR3 nucleotide sequence: TGCAGTGCTATAGCTACTAGCGCTATCCAAGAGACCCAGTACTTC. Residues: CSAIATSAIQETQYF.

The V gene is TRBV7-9, the J gene TRBJ1-2; 7 bases match TRBD1. The CDR3 is made up of 14 amino acids. Looked up from germline, CDR1 is SEHNR and CDR2 is FQNEAQ (reference sequence). V was clipped by 2 bases and J by 8 bases; unmatched bases: 8. CDR3 sequence: CASSLLGQFKGYTF. As DNA, the CDR3 is TGTGCCAGCAGCTTACTGGGACAGTTTAAGGGCTACACCTTC.

The chain links TRBV6-6 to TRBJ1-1; D call uncertain. This CDR3 is built from 11 residues. V lost 5 bases and J lost 10, with 11 bases in between. From germline, CDR1 is MNHNY and CDR2 SVGAGI (reference sequence). The CDR3 sequence: CASSPHEGAFF. CDR3 nucleotide sequence: TGTGCCAGCAGTCCGCATGAGGGAGCTTTCTTT.

The sample holds a few counts of this clonotype. The V and J genes are TRBV7-2 and TRBJ2-3; D tentatively fits TRBD1 or TRBD2 (5 bases each). The CDR3 length is 14 residues. Germline V lookup: CDR1 SGHTA, CDR2 FQGNSA. V lost 3 bases and J 6 bases, leaving 13 bases between the germline ends. CDR3 DNA sequence: TGTGCCAGCAGCTTGGGGACCGGATTTGATACGCAGTATTTT. It encodes CASSLGTGFDTQYF.

The table lists this clonotype with a few counts. The chain uses TRBV7-2 and TRBJ2-4; D ambiguous. Trimming took 5 bases from V and 1 from J, leaving 15 bases between them. From germline, CDR1 is SGHTA and CDR2 FQGNSA. The CDR3 extends over 16 amino acids. As DNA, the CDR3 is TGTGCCAGCAGCCCCCAACCTGTTGTTGCCAAAAACATTCAGTACTTC. It encodes CASSPQPVVAKNIQYF.

V and J are TRBV29-1 and TRBJ1-3, with D tentatively TRBD1 (6 bases). Germline V gene sequence: CDR1 SQVTM, CDR2 ANQGSEA. This CDR3 is 14 amino acids long. Trimming removed 3 bases from V and 2 bases from J, with 11 bases in between. For the CDR3, the DNA is TGCAGCGTTGAGAACAGGGAGGCTGGAAACACCATATATTTT. It specifies CSVENREAGNTIYF.

This clonotype was seen a handful of times. The V and J genes are TRBV20-1 and TRBJ2-3, with D unclear. Germline V gene sequence: CDR1 DFQATT, CDR2 SNEGSKA (reference sequence). The CDR3 sequence is 13 residues long. Trimming pared 2 bases from V and 1 base from J, leaving 7 bases between. The chain's CDR3 is CSARRLRTDTQYF. DNA for the CDR3: TGCAGTGCTAGAAGGCTACGCACAGATACGCAGTATTTT.

This clonotype occurred a few times. The chain carries TRBV12-3 or TRBV12-4 and TRBJ1-1; D is ambiguous. The CDR3 has 13 amino acids. V was trimmed by 11 bases and J by 0 bases, leaving 13 bases between them. The CDR3 nucleotides read TGTGCCGTGAGGACTGACCTGAACACTGAAGCTTTCTTT. Translation: CAVRTDLNTEAFF.

Only a few counts were recorded for this clonotype. The chain joins TRBV12-3 or TRBV12-4 to TRBJ2-7; D gene unclear. The CDR3 spans 13 residues. Between the trimmed V and J ends, which lost 6 bases and 0 bases, there was a span of 9 bases. CDR3 region: CASRSTSSYEQYF. In DNA form, the CDR3 reads TGTGCCAGCAGGTCCACGAGCTCCTACGAGCAGTACTTC.

This clonotype was observed a few times. This rearrangement joins TRBV7-2 to TRBJ1-1; D possibly corresponds to TRBD1 (5 bases). The germline gives CDR1 SGHTA, CDR2 FQGNSA. The V end was cut by 1 base, the J end by 8 bases, with 8 bases between. This CDR3 has 12 residues. CDR3 amino acids: CASSLVSGEAFF. CDR3 nucleotides: TGTGCCAGCAGCTTAGTTTCAGGGGAAGCTTTCTTT. Filled out from reference TRBV7-2 and TRBJ1-1, the complete variable domain reads GAGVSQSPSNKVTEKGKDVELRCDPISGHTALYWYRQSLGQGLEFLIYFQGNSAPDKSGLPSDRFSAERTGGSVSTLTIQRTQQEDSAVYLCASSLVSGEAFFGQGTRLTVV.

The rearrangement joins TRBV5-6 to TRBJ1-1; no reliable D call. This CDR3 is 15 amino acids long. Deletions cut 0 bases from V and 8 bases from J, with 17 bases between. Germline CDR1 is SGHDT and CDR2 is YYEEEE. CDR3 region: CASSLALTLPGEAFF. DNA of the CDR3: TGTGCCAGCAGCTTGGCATTAACTCTCCCTGGGGAAGCTTTCTTT.

This clonotype was detected a few times. The rearrangement joins TRBV20-1 to TRBJ2-1; D is unclear. The CDR3 has 13 amino acids. Germline CDR1 reads DFQATT; CDR2 reads SNEGSKA (reference sequence). As DNA, the CDR3 is TGCAGCTTTTTCCGGGTCGGCTACAATGAGCAGTTCTTC. Translated: CSFFRVGYNEQFF.